This T cell receptor beta chain was documented in a study of T-cell memory formation after mild COVID-19. Per the germline V gene, CDR1 is MNHEY and CDR2 is SVGEGT. The length of the CDR3 is 13 residues. Trimming took 4 bases from V and 4 from J, leaving 8 bases between them. TCRalpha and TCRbeta libraries used 5'RACE with constant-segment primers and UMIs. TCRdb re-analysed the 5' RACE reads in MiXCR, keeping a single row per CDR3 protein. The table includes around 340,000 distinct CDR3 sequences, about 15% detected once. This clonotype was picked up many times. This rearrangement joins TRBV6-2 or TRBV6-3 to TRBJ2-1, with D unresolved. This clonotype was sampled from a man between 18 and 35 years old who had mild COVID-19 (a few samples of this study predate the infection). Cell type and time point are not known. Sequencing was performed on PBMCs or a T cell subset sorted from them (not recorded which). CDR3 bases: TGTGCCAGCAGTTTTGACGGTTACAATGAGCAGTTCTTC. Residues: CASSFDGYNEQFF.